This T cell receptor beta chain was retrieved from a study of CD8 T cells in ankylosing spondylitis. V lost 5 bases and J lost 3, with 13 bases in between. The CDR3 has 14 residues. Broader study findings: There was a TCR beta motif, made of several highly homologous variants, that appeared characteristic of ankylosing spondylitis blood. Reactive arthritis synovial fluid and blood previously showed some of these motif variants. Disease-linked clones were reportedly significantly enriched in matched ankylosing spondylitis synovial fluid.

Libraries for TCR beta were made by quantitative 5'-RACE with molecular barcodes. A single record per CDR3 protein comes from TCRdb applying MiXCR to the 5' RACE reads. This table holds 150,000 to 200,000 distinct CDR3 sequences, around a sixth found once. This clonotype was found many times. Its antigen is unknown. This receptor was obtained from a male donor aged 10 to 35 with ankylosing spondylitis or in good health (not recorded which). The sample consisted of blood, either unsorted or a sorted T cell fraction (not recorded which). This chain joins TRBV12-3 or TRBV12-4 and TRBJ2-5; D might be TRBD2 (5 bases). CDR3 nucleotides: TGTGCCAGCAGTCCCCGATCAGCGGAAGAGACCCAGTACTTC. Translated, it gives CASSPRSAEETQYF.